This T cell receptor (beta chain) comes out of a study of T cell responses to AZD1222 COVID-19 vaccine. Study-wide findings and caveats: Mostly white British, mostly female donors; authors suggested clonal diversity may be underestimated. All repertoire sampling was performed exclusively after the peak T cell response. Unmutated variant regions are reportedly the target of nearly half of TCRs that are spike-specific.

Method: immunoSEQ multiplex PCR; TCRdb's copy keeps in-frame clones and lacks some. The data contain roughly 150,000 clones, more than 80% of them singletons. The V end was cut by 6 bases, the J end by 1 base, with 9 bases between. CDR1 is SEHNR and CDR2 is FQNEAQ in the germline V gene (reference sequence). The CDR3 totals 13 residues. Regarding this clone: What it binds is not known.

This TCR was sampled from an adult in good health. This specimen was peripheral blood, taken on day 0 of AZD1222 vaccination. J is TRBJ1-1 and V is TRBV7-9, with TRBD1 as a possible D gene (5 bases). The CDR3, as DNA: TGTGCCAGCAGTACTAGGGGGAACACTGAAGCTTTCTTT. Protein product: CASSTRGNTEAFF.